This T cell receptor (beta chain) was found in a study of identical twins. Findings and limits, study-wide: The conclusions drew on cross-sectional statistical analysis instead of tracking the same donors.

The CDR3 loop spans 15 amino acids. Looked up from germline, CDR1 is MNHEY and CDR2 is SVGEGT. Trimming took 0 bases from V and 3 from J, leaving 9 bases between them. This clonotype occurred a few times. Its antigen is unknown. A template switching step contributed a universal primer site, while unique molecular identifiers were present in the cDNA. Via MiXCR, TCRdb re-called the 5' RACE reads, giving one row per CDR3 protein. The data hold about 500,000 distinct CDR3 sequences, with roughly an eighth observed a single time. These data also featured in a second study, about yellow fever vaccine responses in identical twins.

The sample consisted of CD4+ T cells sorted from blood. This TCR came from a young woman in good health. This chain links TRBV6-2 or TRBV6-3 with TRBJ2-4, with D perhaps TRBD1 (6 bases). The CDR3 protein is CASSYSQGSKNIQYF. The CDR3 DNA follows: TGTGCCAGCAGTTACTCACAGGGAAGCAAAAACATTCAGTACTTC.